This is a list of T cell receptor beta chains from one sample in a study of shared clonotypes between healthy human individuals. TCRdb's table, derived via immunoSEQ multiplex PCR, lists solely in-frame clones and lacks some. The data hold about 2 million clones, with over 85% observed a single time. The sequenced sample consisted of naive CD8+ T cells sorted from blood. Source of these receptors: a man aged 18 to 30 in good health. The CDR3 runs from the conserved cysteine through the conserved F or W. The D gene is left open where the match is weak. For some rows the clone size is stated as once, few or many, or as a class when expanded; others skip it.

-	TRBV5-4	TRBJ1-2	-	TGTGCCAGCAGCTCCGGGTCCTTGTATGGCTACACCTTC	CASSSGSLYGYTF
-	TRBV6-5	TRBJ2-1	-	TGTGCCAGCAGGGGGGTCAACGATGAGCAGTTCTTC	CASRGVNDEQFF
-	TRBV28	TRBJ1-2	-	TGTGCCAGCAGGGACACCAACTATGGCTACACCTTC	CASRDTNYGYTF
TRBD2	TRBV10-3	TRBJ2-3	-	TGTGCCATCAGTGAGTCTCTGACTAGCGGGATGACAGATACGCAGTATTTT	CAISESLTSGMTDTQYF
TRBD1	TRBV27	TRBJ2-7	-	TGTGCCAGCAGTTTTGTCGGGACAGGTTCCTACGAGCAGTACTTC	CASSFVGTGSYEQYF
-	TRBV30	TRBJ2-1	-	TGTGCCTGGGAACGGACGGGGTTCGATGAGCAGTTCTTC	CAWERTGFDEQFF
TRBD1	TRBV7-6	TRBJ2-1	-	TGTGCCAGCAGCTCCCTAGGACAGGGAAAGAGCTCCTACAATGAGCAGTTCTTC	CASSSLGQGKSSYNEQFF
TRBD2	TRBV7-2	TRBJ2-5	-	TGTGCCAGCAGCTTAAGACTAGCGGGACTCCGACAAGAGACCCAGTACTTC	CASSLRLAGLRQETQYF
-	TRBV2	TRBJ1-5	many	TGTGCCAGCAGTGGGGTTCTTAGGGGCGGCAATCAGCCCCAGCATTTT	CASSGVLRGGNQPQHF
TRBD2	TRBV2	TRBJ2-1	-	TGTGCCGGCTCTAGCGGGGATAGAGATGAGCAGTTCTTC	CAGSSGDRDEQFF
TRBD2	TRBV4-1	TRBJ2-1	-	TGCGCCAGCACCTTTCAGGTAGCGGGGGGATATGAGCAGTTCTTC	CASTFQVAGGYEQFF
-	TRBV9	TRBJ2-7	-	TGTGCCAGCAGCCCAGGGGTCTCCTACGAGCAGTACTTC	CASSPGVSYEQYF
-	TRBV20-1	TRBJ2-7	-	TGCAGTGCCCTTCAGGGTTACGAGCAGTACTTC	CSALQGYEQYF
-	TRBV6-1	TRBJ2-7	-	TGTGCCAGCAGTGAAGCCAGGGCAGGGCCCTACGAGCAGTACTTC	CASSEARAGPYEQYF
-	TRBV4-1	TRBJ2-7	-	TGCGCCAGCAGCCTTGTATCAGACCGCGCCTACGAGCAGTACTTC	CASSLVSDRAYEQYF
TRBD1	TRBV2	TRBJ1-2	-	TGTGCCAGCAGTGAACCCAGACAGGGGCGGGACTATGGCTACACCTTC	CASSEPRQGRDYGYTF
-	TRBV5-4	TRBJ1-2	once	TGTGCCAGCAGCTTTAGGGGACCTCTTTTGGATGGCTACACCTTC	CASSFRGPLLDGYTF
-	TRBV10-2	TRBJ2-7	-	TGCGCCAGCAGAGAACAGGCAACCGAGCAGTACTTC	CASREQATEQYF
-	TRBV14	TRBJ2-7	-	TGTGCCAGCAGCCAATATCCGGGGGACGAGCAGTACTTC	CASSQYPGDEQYF
TRBD2	TRBV2	TRBJ2-1	-	TGTGCCAGCGGCCGCGGGAGCTCCTACAATGAGCAGTTCTTC	CASGRGSSYNEQFF
-	TRBV5-1	TRBJ1-4	-	TGCGCCAGCAGCTCCCCCGACCTGGGGGAAAAACTGTTTTTT	CASSSPDLGEKLFF
-	TRBV12-2	TRBJ1-2	-	TGTGCAAGCTCCGTGATTCTCCTCTCTAACTATGGCTACACCTTC	CASSVILLSNYGYTF
-	TRBV7-2	TRBJ2-7	-	TGTGCCAGCAGCTTAAGGAGCGATAGGCTCTCCTACGAGCAGTACTTC	CASSLRSDRLSYEQYF
-	TRBV7-7	TRBJ2-5	-	TGTGCTAGCAGCTTAGAGGGCAGGGCACAAGAGACCCAGTACTTC	CASSLEGRAQETQYF
-	TRBV30	TRBJ1-2	once	TGTGCCTGTCCCACCTCTCTCTCCTCCGGGCCGAGAGGGGAAACTAACTATGGCTACACCTTC	CACPTSLSSGPRGETNYGYTF
-	TRBV5-4	TRBJ1-1	-	TGTGCCAGCAGCTTGGACAGGGTCGACACTGAAGCTTTCTTT	CASSLDRVDTEAFF
-	TRBV27	TRBJ2-3	-	TGTGCCAGCAGTGGGGGTACTACAGATACGCAGTATTTT	CASSGGTTDTQYF
TRBD1	TRBV28	TRBJ1-5	-	TGTGCCAGCAGTTTATTTCGGTCCACAGGGGGAAGCAATCAGCCCCAGCATTTT	CASSLFRSTGGSNQPQHF
-	TRBV4-1	TRBJ2-1	-	TGCGCCAGCAGCCAAGTGGCCTACAATGAGCAGTTCTTC	CASSQVAYNEQFF
-	TRBV27	TRBJ2-5	-	TGTGCCAGCAGTCCGATGACAGGACACCAAGAGACCCAGTACTTC	CASSPMTGHQETQYF
-	TRBV5-8	TRBJ1-1	-	TGTGCCAGCAGCTTTGATATAAAGGGCACTGAAGCTTTCTTT	CASSFDIKGTEAFF
-	TRBV5-1	TRBJ2-7	-	TGCGCCAGCAGCTTGGGGGTAGACTCCTACGAGCAGTACTTC	CASSLGVDSYEQYF
-	TRBV10-1	TRBJ2-1	-	TGCGCCAGCAGTGACGTGCTTTATAGCAATGAGCAGTTCTTC	CASSDVLYSNEQFF
TRBD2	TRBV9	TRBJ2-2	once	TGTGCCAGCAGCGACCAAGCCCCCGGGGAGGGCACCGGGGAGCTGTTTTTT	CASSDQAPGEGTGELFF
-	TRBV4-1	TRBJ2-4	-	TGCGCCAGCAGCCAGAGTAAGGAGGGTCGCGAACCCAAAAACATTCAGTACTTC	CASSQSKEGREPKNIQYF
-	TRBV9	TRBJ2-7	once	TGTGCCAGCAGCCCCGGGACGGCGAGATACGAGCAGTACTTC	CASSPGTARYEQYF
-	TRBV7-9	TRBJ2-7	once	TGTGCCAGCAGCATACAGGGAACCGAGCAGTACTTC	CASSIQGTEQYF
-	TRBV6-1	TRBJ2-7	-	TGTGCCAGCAGTGAATTCGGTGGCAGGGGACCCTCCTACGAGCAGTACTTC	CASSEFGGRGPSYEQYF
TRBD2	TRBV4-1	TRBJ2-7	-	TGCGCCAGCAGCCTTGAACCGGGACTAGCGGGAGGGCCCACCTACGAGCAGTACTTC	CASSLEPGLAGGPTYEQYF
-	TRBV9	TRBJ2-2	-	TGTGCCAGCAGCTTGAACGACGGGGAGCTGTTTTTT	CASSLNDGELFF
-	TRBV2	TRBJ1-2	-	TGTGCCAGCAATCTAGCCAAAGGGGTAGGCTACACCTTC	CASNLAKGVGYTF
TRBD2	TRBV7-9	TRBJ2-7	-	TGTGCCAGCAGCCTCACTAGCGGGGGGCCCTACGAGCAGTACTTC	CASSLTSGGPYEQYF
TRBD2	TRBV6-5	TRBJ2-5	-	TGTGCCAGCAGTTACTCCGGGACTAACCAAGAGGCCCAGTACTTC	CASSYSGTNQEAQYF
-	TRBV11-2	TRBJ2-7	-	TGTGCCAGCAGCTTAGTCTTAGGTAGCTTGGCCTACGAGCAGTACTTC	CASSLVLGSLAYEQYF
-	TRBV5-4	TRBJ2-7	-	TGTGCCAGCAGCTCTGGTATGGACGAGCAGTACTTC	CASSSGMDEQYF
-	TRBV19	TRBJ1-2	once	TGTGCCAGTAGTATCGGGGATTCAGGGCGAGTTAACTATGGCTACACCTTC	CASSIGDSGRVNYGYTF
TRBD2	TRBV10-3	TRBJ2-1	-	TGTGCCATCAGCGCCCTAGCGGGGGCTTACAATGAGCAGTTCTTC	CAISALAGAYNEQFF
-	TRBV29-1	TRBJ1-1	-	TGCAGCGTACCCGGACAGCAGAACACTGAAGCTTTCTTT	CSVPGQQNTEAFF
TRBD1	TRBV28	TRBJ2-7	-	TGTGCCAGCAGTTTGCACAGGGGAACCTACGAGCAGTACTTC	CASSLHRGTYEQYF
-	TRBV9	TRBJ1-2	-	TGTGCCAGCAGCGTAGGGTCAGGGGCACTAAACTATGGCTACACCTTC	CASSVGSGALNYGYTF
-	TRBV5-4	TRBJ1-1	few	TGTGCCAGCAGCTTGGCGGGTGACACTGAAGCTTTCTTT	CASSLAGDTEAFF
-	TRBV9	TRBJ2-1	-	TGTGCCAGCAGCTCCGCGGACAGCTATGAGCAGTTCTTC	CASSSADSYEQFF
-	TRBV7-3	TRBJ2-5	once	TGTGCCAGCAGCTTATTTCCGGCGGGCCCAATGGAGACCCAGTACTTC	CASSLFPAGPMETQYF
TRBD1	TRBV5-4	TRBJ2-5	-	TGTGCCAGCAGCTTGGCGGGGACAGGAGAGACCCAGTACTTC	CASSLAGTGETQYF
TRBD2	TRBV9	TRBJ2-3	-	TGTGCCAGCGGAGGGACTAGCGGGATTAGCACAGATACGCAGTATTTT	CASGGTSGISTDTQYF
TRBD2	TRBV7-6	TRBJ2-1	-	TGTGCCAGCAGCCCGGGACTAGCGGGAGGGAGCTCCTACAATGAGCAGTTCTTC	CASSPGLAGGSSYNEQFF
-	TRBV7-2	TRBJ2-7	-	TGTGCCAGTACGGACAGACCCTACGAGCAGTACTTC	CASTDRPYEQYF
-	TRBV5-6	TRBJ1-5	-	TGTGCCAGCAGCTTGAAAGGGCTCACTCAGCCCCAGCATTTT	CASSLKGLTQPQHF
-	TRBV6-1	TRBJ2-5	-	TGTGCCAGCAGTGAAGTATGGACCAGGGGCGAGGGGACCCAGTACTTC	CASSEVWTRGEGTQYF
-	TRBV5-8	TRBJ2-7	-	TGTGCCAGCAGCTTGGTCCTCTACGAGCAGTACTTC	CASSLVLYEQYF